This TCR beta chain was identified during a study of blood T cells in healthy people across ages (dated by TCRdb to about 2015). For the wider study: In model experiments, template switching captured about one uniquely barcoded TCR beta cDNA molecule for every two T cells. The study measured age-related changes in TCR beta repertoire diversity using deep sequencing normalized with unique cDNA molecular identifiers. The donors were split into four age groups: young (average 16 years), middle-aged (around 37), aged (62) and long-lived (under 90). Donors of different ages were randomly distributed across sequencing lanes to avoid experimental bias. For two donors (one aged 18 to 30 and one aged 80 or older), the study analyzed two additional independent replicas of 1 million unique cDNA reads from the same blood draw. Study-wide conclusions, independent of this receptor: Since profiling was done on bulk unsorted PBMCs, naive and antigen-experienced compartments could not be conclusively compared. Observed TCR beta diversity correlated strongly with the percentage of naive T cells measured by flow cytometry. Total diversity estimates from one million sequenced T cells were considered lower bounds and underestimates. As age increased, observed TCR beta diversity per million T cells dropped in a roughly linear way, and a significant reduction was already evident by age approximately 40. Because donor CMV infection status was unknown, age-related changes in expanded clonotypes were potentially confounded. Compared with the aged group, the long-lived group had more naive CD4+ T cells, fewer expanded clones and increased TCR diversity, a pattern suggesting age selection.

Library generation was performed with 5' RACE. TCRdb lists the instrument as Illumina HiSeq 2500. A second PCR of roughly 7 to 11 cycles was performed with a sample-barcoded 5' primer and a J-beta primer mix. Each TCR beta cDNA molecule received a unique molecular identifier from a template-switch 5' adaptor carrying 12 random nucleotides. Each sample yielded at least 3 million CDR3-containing paired-end reads. First-strand cDNA synthesis was performed from all RNA using the Mint cDNA synthesis kit, with priming by a TRBC-specific oligonucleotide. Following uracil-DNA glycosylase treatment, all cDNA underwent a first 18-cycle PCR with the universal primers M1SS and BC2_uni_R. Concerning the study's data processing: Each sample was normalized by randomly selecting 1 million high-quality reads, each carrying a distinct molecular identifier. Reads with shared molecular identifiers were discarded instead of being binned into consensus sequences. MiTCR, set to a Q25 quality threshold and the strictest error-elimination algorithm, was used for CDR3 identification, clonotype clustering and error correction. A nonparametric unseen species model with Euler transformation was used to estimate lower-bound total TCR beta diversity. TCRdb ran its own pipeline on the public reads, namely fastp trimming at Q25 and MiXCR clone calling, and kept in-frame beta chains. Under each unique CDR3 protein, matching rows form one entry showing the most common genes and DNA. In this record, the V and J calls reflect TCRdb's handling and not the investigators' own analysis. The sample table records some 1,500,000 distinct CDR3 sequences; 35% to 45% of these occur just once. About 4.1% of the sample goes to the ten largest clones.

The roughly 39 donors, aged about 6 to 95 years, were systemically healthy Caucasian individuals from Russia. Approximately 10 milliliters of peripheral blood were collected from each donor into EDTA-treated Vacutainer tubes. Ficoll-Paque density-gradient centrifugation was used to isolate PBMCs, with at least 6.5 million per sample. Trizol reagent was used to extract total RNA from PBMCs, with at least 5 micrograms per sample. For every donor, flow cytometry on a PBMC aliquot measured the percentage of naive CD45RAhigh/CD27high T cells. This clonotype was counted a few times. The antigen this receptor binds is unknown. No much larger clone exists at a distance of one base, and base qualities are not known. Ends trimmed: V by 2 bases, J by 2 bases; bases unmatched to a gene: 13. CDR1 and CDR2, looked up from the germline V gene (reference sequence), are DFQATT and SNEGSKA. Reading from cysteine to phenylalanine, the CDR3 counts 18 amino acids. Only CDR3 DNA remains: 54 bases, in frame from the first base.

The sequence links TRBV20-1 to TRBJ2-5, with 11 bases aligning to TRBD1. This clonotype was obtained from a young woman in good health. Sequencing input: blood. The nucleotides are TGCAGTGCTAGAATAGGGACAGGGGGTATGGGGCCACAAGAGACCCAGTACTTC. It codes for CSARIGTGGMGPQETQYF.